Listed below are T cell receptor beta chains from one sample, sequenced in a study of CD8 T cells in Susac syndrome. TCRdb analysed the immunoSEQ multiplex PCR reads with MiXCR anew, one entry per CDR3 protein. The data contain 150,000 or so distinct CDR3 sequences, 93% of them singletons. The sample comprised CD4+ T cells from PBMCs. Receptors were obtained from a human donor in good health. CDR3s include the opening cysteine and the closing phenylalanine or tryptophan. The D gene is left open where the match is weak.

>TRBV20-1|TRBJ1-1|.
CSAREIMEWTEAFF
>TRBV15|TRBJ1-3|TRBD1
CATSGLLGTDSGNTIYF
>TRBV2|TRBJ2-3|.
CASSNGDFSDTQYF
>TRBV20-1|TRBJ1-2|.
CSARDGTPYGYTF
>TRBV5-1|TRBJ2-7|TRBD2
CASSLRGSGGAFDEQYF
>TRBV7-8|TRBJ2-7|TRBD1
CASSTLQGVYEQYF
>TRBV24-1|TRBJ2-2|TRBD2
CATSDSRAGVGELFF
>TRBV18|TRBJ1-2|.
CASSPPGRVGGYTF
>TRBV28|TRBJ2-7|.
CASSQLEYEQYF
>TRBV3-1|TRBJ2-5|.
CASRSGFGETQYF
>TRBV7-9|TRBJ2-7|.
CASSLGRVGSYEQYF
>TRBV5-1|TRBJ2-3|.
CASSLEGGPSTDTQYF
>TRBV15|TRBJ2-3|.
CATSRGRDTQYF
>TRBV9|TRBJ1-1|TRBD1
CASSVQGVDTEAFF
>TRBV9|TRBJ2-3|TRBD2
CASSVGPAGGRTDTQYF
>TRBV6-2/TRBV6-3|TRBJ2-2|.
CASSYVGHTGELFF
>TRBV12-3/TRBV12-4|TRBJ1-3|.
CASSAISPGNTIYF
>TRBV6-5|TRBJ2-5|TRBD1
CASSYYRGETQYF
>TRBV4-1|TRBJ2-7|TRBD1
CASSQLQGAEQYF
>TRBV29-1|TRBJ1-1|.
CSGGGVGTEAFF
>TRBV5-1|TRBJ2-7|.
CASSVEPGWDEQYF
>TRBV7-9|TRBJ1-1|.
CASSLLPTENTEAFF
>TRBV7-2|TRBJ2-5|.
CASSPWAGNQETQYF
>TRBV23-1|TRBJ2-1|.
CASSQRHLRDYNEQFF
>TRBV6-2/TRBV6-3|TRBJ2-2|TRBD2
CASSPRSGGANTGELFF
>TRBV7-9|TRBJ1-4|.
CASSLAGTNEKLFF
>TRBV13|TRBJ2-5|TRBD2
CASMAGGRSRTQYF
>TRBV5-6|TRBJ2-6|.
CASSFSPSGANVLTF
>TRBV3-1|TRBJ1-5|.
CASSQDNSQPQHF
>TRBV18|TRBJ2-5|.
CASSPPEQETQYF
>TRBV2|TRBJ2-3|.
CASSEYGASTDTQYF
>TRBV10-3|TRBJ1-3|.
CAISAGTQAGNTIYF
>TRBV5-1|TRBJ1-2|.
CASSLGNLYGYTF
>TRBV10-3|TRBJ1-5|.
CAISESQGPNQPQHF
>TRBV2|TRBJ1-1|.
CAIQIFNTEAFF
>TRBV20-1|TRBJ2-2|TRBD2
CSARGDYFFGELFF
>TRBV5-8|TRBJ2-1|.
CASSYQGGSYNEQFF
>TRBV3-1|TRBJ2-7|TRBD1
CASSLLYGTGGNEQYF
>TRBV7-2|TRBJ2-1|TRBD1
CASSYGQGYGEQFF
>TRBV6-2/TRBV6-3|TRBJ1-2|.
CASSKPGLNYGYTF
>TRBV15|TRBJ2-3|TRBD2
CATSRALLADTDTQYF
>TRBV7-2|TRBJ2-5|TRBD2
CASGKGGSQVETQYF
>TRBV9|TRBJ2-7|.
CASSPQEYGYEQYF
>TRBV9|TRBJ1-2|TRBD1
CASSARDSNYGYTF
>TRBV29-1|TRBJ2-1|TRBD1
CSGQGASYNEQFF
>TRBV7-9|TRBJ2-5|TRBD2
CASNLAGSETQYF